This T cell receptor beta chain was sequenced during a study of graft-versus-host responses after intestinal transplantation. The CDR3 is 14 residues long. The germline V gene encodes CDR1 SGHTA and CDR2 FQGNSA. As for this clone: Its antigen is unknown. One junction end does not reproduce the germline sequence, and a read error may be involved.

This table comes from immunoSEQ multiplex PCR, and its TCRdb copy is limited to in-frame clones, with some not included. The sample yields fewer than 50,000 clones, roughly 84% seen once. The chain links TRBV7-2 to TRBJ2-5; 11 nucleotides line up with TRBD2. Material: unstimulated CD4+ T cells sorted from spleen or lymph node cells, obtained before transplant. The receptor was isolated from a human donor who was the organ donor for an intestinal transplant. The CDR3 DNA reads as TGTGCCAGCAGCGTAGCGGGGGGGCAAGAGACCCAGTACTTC. This gives the protein CASSVAGGQETQYF.